This T cell receptor (beta chain) is drawn from a study of blood T cell repertoires in COVID-19. Method: immunoSEQ multiplex PCR; TCRdb's copy keeps in-frame clones and lacks some. The sample lists roughly 180,000 clones, about 85% occurring once. Germline V gene sequence: CDR1 MDHEN, CDR2 SYDVKM. There are 20 residues in the CDR3. V lost 6 bases to trimming and J lost 1 base, with 25 bases between them. Enrolled through a virtual design, the participants were between 18 and 89 years of age and came from under 30 US areas. The sequence was collected from a man aged 40-50 years who had recovered from COVID-19. The sequencing sample was made of PBMCs or T cells enriched from blood (not recorded which). The chain employs TRBV28 and TRBJ2-6, with D possibly matching TRBD2 (5 bases). The DNA for the CDR3 is TGTGCCAGCAGGGCGGCCGGGCGAGGGAAGAATAGGTCTGGGGCCAACGTCCTGACTTTC. Translating gives CASRAAGRGKNRSGANVLTF.